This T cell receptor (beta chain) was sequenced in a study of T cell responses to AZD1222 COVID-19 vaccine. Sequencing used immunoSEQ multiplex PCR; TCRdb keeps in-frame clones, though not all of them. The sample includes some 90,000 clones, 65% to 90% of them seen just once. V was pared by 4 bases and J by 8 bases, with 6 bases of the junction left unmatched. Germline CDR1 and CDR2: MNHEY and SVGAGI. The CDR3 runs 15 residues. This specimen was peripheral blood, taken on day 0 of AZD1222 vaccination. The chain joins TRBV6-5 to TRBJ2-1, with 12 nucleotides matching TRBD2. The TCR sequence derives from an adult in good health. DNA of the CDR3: TGTGCCAGCAGTTTGACTAGCGGGGGAGGGCATGAGCAGTTCTTC. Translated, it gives CASSLTSGGGHEQFF.